The TCR beta chain described here comes from a study of blood T cells in healthy people across ages. The second PCR ran about 6 to 12 cycles with a sample-barcoded 5' primer and J-beta primers. TCRdb re-derived calls from the 5' RACE reads in MiXCR, one entry per CDR3 protein. The sample shows some 890,000 distinct CDR3 sequences, 25% to 35% of them seen only once. Extracted total RNA amounted to at least 5.5 micrograms for each sample. Trimming at V came to 5 bases and at J to 1 base, leaving 7 bases not matched to a gene. The CDR3 contains 15 residues. From germline, CDR1 is MDHEN and CDR2 SYDVKM. About this clonotype: Its antigen is currently unknown.

Study conclusions and caveats: Age advanced and TCR beta diversity per million T cells fell, roughly linearly.

These sequences were also reported in another study, on T cells of mothers and their children. From that study: The yield was over 9 million TCR beta CDR3 reads from each mother and a few million from each child.

The TCR was taken from a woman between 40 and 55 years old in good health. Sequenced material: blood. The chain uses TRBV28 and TRBJ1-1; 7 bases agree with TRBD1. The CDR3: CASSPYWTGNTEAFF. The DNA of the CDR3 is TGTGCCAGCAGTCCATATTGGACAGGGAACACTGAAGCTTTCTTT.